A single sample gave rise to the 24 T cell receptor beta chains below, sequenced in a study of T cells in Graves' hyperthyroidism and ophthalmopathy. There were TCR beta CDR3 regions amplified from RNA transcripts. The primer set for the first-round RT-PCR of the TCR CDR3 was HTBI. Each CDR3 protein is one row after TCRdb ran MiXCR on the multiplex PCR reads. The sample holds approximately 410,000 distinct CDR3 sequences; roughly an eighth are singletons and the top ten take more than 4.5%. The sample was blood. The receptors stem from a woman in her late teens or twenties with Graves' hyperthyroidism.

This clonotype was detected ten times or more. The CDR3 is CASSPGTVPFLSNQPQHF. The CDR3 nucleotides read TGTGCCAGCAGTCCAGGGACAGTCCCCTTCCTAAGCAATCAGCCCCAGCATTTT. The chain links TRBV27 to TRBJ1-5; 7 nucleotides line up with TRBD1. The ends lost 5 bases at V and 1 base at J; junction bases unmatched: 14. This CDR3 has 18 amino acids. CDR1 and CDR2 from the germline V gene are MNHEY and SMNVEV (reference sequence).

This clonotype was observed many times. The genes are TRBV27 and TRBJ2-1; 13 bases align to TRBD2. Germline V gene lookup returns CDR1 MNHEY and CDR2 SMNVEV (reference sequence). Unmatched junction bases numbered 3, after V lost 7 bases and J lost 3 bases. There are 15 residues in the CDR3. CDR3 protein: CASTGLAGNYNEQFF. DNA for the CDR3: TGTGCCAGCACGGGACTAGCGGGAAACTACAATGAGCAGTTCTTC.

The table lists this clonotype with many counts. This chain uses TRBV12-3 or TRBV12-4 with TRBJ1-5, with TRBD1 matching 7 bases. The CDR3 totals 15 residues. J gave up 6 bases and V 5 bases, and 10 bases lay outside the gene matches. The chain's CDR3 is CASSPVGTGVQPQHF. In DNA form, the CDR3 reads TGTGCCAGCAGTCCCGTCGGTACAGGGGTTCAGCCCCAGCATTTT.

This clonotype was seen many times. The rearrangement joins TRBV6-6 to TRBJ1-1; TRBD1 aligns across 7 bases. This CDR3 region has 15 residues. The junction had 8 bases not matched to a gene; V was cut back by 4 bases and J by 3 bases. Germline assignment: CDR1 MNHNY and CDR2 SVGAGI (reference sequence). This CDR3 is CASSSSTGKYTEAFF. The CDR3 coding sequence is TGTGCCAGCAGTTCCTCGACAGGGAAGTACACTGAAGCTTTCTTT.

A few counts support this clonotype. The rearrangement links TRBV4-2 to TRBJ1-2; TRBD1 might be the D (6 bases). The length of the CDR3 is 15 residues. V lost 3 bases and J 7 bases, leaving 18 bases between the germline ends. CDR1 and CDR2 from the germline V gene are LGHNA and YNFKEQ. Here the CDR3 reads CASSQEAGGEFGYTF. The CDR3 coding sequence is TGTGCCAGCAGCCAGGAGGCGGGGGGCGAGTTTGGCTACACCTTC.

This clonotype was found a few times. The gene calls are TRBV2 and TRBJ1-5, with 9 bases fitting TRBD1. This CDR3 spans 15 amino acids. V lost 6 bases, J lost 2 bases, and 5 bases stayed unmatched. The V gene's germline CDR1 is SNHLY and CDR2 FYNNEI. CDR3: CASRGQGIRNQPQHF. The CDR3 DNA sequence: TGTGCCAGCAGGGGACAGGGAATACGCAATCAGCCCCAGCATTTT.

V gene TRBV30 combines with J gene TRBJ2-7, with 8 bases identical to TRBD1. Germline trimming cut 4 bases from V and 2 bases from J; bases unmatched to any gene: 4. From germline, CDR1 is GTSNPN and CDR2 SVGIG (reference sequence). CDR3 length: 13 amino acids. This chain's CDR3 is CAWNPGQAYEQYF. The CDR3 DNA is TGTGCCTGGAACCCGGGACAGGCCTACGAGCAGTACTTC.

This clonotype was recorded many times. CDR3 nucleotide sequence: TGTGCCAGCAGCGAACGGACTAGCTCTCCCTACGAGCAGTACTTC. Protein sequence: CASSERTSSPYEQYF. The V gene is TRBV7-2, the J gene TRBJ2-7; 8 bases are a match to TRBD2. V shed 5 bases and J 2 bases; nucleotides not matched to a gene: 8. The CDR3 contains 15 residues. Germline lookup yields CDR1 SGHTA and CDR2 FQGNSA.

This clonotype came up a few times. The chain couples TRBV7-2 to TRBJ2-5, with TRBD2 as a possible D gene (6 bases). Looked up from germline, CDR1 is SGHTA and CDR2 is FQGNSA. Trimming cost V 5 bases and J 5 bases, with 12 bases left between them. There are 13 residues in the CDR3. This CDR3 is CASSPSSGETQYF. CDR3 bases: TGTGCCAGCAGCCCTTCGAGCGGGGAGACCCAGTACTTC.

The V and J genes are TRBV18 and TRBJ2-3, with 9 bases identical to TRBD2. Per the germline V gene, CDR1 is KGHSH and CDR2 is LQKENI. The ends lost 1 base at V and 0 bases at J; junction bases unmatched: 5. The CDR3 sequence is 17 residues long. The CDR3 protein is CASSPRTSDLSTDTQYF. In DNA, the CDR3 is TGTGCCAGCTCACCACGGACTAGCGACCTTAGCACAGATACGCAGTATTTT.

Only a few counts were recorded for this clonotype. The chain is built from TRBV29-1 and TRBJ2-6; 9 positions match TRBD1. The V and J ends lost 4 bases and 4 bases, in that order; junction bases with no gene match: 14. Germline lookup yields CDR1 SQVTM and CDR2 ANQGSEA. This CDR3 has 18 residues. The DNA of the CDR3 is TGCAGCGTTGCCTTGGTGGACAGGGGCTTTGTGGGGGCCAACGTCCTGACTTTC. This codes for CSVALVDRGFVGANVLTF.

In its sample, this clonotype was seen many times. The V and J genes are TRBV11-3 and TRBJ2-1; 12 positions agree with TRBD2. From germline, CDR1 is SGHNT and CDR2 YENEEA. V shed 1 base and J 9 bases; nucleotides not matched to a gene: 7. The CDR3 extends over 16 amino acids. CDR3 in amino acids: CASSLGHGTSGFEQFF. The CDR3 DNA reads TGTGCCAGCAGCTTAGGCCACGGGACTAGCGGGTTTGAGCAGTTCTTC.

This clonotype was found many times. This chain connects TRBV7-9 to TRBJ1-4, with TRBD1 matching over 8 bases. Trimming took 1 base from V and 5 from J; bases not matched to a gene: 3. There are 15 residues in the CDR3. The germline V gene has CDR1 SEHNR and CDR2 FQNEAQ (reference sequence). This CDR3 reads CASSLDRTGNEKLFF. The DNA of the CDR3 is TGTGCCAGCAGCTTAGATCGGACAGGGAATGAAAAACTGTTTTTT.

CDR3 region: CASSWGGGNIQYF. The CDR3 coding sequence is TGTGCCAGCAGCTGGGGGGGGGGGAACATTCAGTACTTC. The V gene is TRBV12-3 or TRBV12-4, the J gene TRBJ2-4, with 7 bases that match TRBD2. This CDR3 has 13 amino acids. Germline trimming cut 6 bases from V and 7 bases from J; bases unmatched to any gene: 6.

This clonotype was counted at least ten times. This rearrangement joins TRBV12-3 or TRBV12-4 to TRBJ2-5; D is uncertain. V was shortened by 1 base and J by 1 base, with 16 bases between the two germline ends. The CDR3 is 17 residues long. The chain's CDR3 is CASSLDTRASSQETQYF. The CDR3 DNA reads TGTGCCAGCAGTTTAGATACCCGCGCGAGCTCCCAAGAGACCCAGTACTTC.

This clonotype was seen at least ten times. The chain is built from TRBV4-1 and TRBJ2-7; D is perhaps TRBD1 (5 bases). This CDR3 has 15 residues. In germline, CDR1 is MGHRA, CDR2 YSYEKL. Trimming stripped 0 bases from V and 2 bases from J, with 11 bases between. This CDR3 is CASSQDPTDTYEQYF. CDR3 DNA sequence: TGCGCCAGCAGCCAAGACCCGACAGATACCTACGAGCAGTACTTC.

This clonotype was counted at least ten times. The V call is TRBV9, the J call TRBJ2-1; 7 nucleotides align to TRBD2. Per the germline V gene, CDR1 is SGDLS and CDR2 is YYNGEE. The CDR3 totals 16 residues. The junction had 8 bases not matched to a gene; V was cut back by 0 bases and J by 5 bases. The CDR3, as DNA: TGTGCCAGCAGCGTAGCGACTAGCAAAAGTAACAATGAGCAGTTCTTC. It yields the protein CASSVATSKSNNEQFF.

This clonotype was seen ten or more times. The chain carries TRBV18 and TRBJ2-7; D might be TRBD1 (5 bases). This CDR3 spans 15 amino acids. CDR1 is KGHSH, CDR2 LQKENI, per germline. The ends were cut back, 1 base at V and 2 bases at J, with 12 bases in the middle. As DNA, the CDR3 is TGTGCCAGCTCACCACGGCAGGGCCAAACCTACGAGCAGTACTTC. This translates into CASSPRQGQTYEQYF.

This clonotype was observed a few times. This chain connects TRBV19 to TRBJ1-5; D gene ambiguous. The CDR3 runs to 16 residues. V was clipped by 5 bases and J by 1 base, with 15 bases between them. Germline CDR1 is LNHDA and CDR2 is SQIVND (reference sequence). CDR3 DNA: TGTGCCAGTAGTGTACGAGCTCTACCCAGCAATCAGCCCCAGCATTTT. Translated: CASSVRALPSNQPQHF.

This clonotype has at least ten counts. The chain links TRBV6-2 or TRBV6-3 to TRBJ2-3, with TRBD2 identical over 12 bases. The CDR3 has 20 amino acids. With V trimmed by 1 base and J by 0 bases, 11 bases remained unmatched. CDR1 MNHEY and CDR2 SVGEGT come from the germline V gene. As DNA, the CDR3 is TGTGCCAGCAGTTACTGGCTAGCGGGAGGGCGACCCCGTAGCACAGATACGCAGTATTTT. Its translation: CASSYWLAGGRPRSTDTQYF.

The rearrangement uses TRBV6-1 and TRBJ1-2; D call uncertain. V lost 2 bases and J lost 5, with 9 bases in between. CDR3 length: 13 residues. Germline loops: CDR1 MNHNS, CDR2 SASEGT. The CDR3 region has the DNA TGTGCCAGCAGTGAAAACGGAGGGTATGGCTACACCTTC. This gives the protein CASSENGGYGYTF.

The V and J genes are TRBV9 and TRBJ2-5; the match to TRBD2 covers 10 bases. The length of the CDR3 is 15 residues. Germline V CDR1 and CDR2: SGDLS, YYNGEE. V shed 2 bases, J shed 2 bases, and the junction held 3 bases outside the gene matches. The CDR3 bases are TGTGCCAGCAGCGTGACTAGCGGGCTTCAAGAGACCCAGTACTTC. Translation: CASSVTSGLQETQYF.

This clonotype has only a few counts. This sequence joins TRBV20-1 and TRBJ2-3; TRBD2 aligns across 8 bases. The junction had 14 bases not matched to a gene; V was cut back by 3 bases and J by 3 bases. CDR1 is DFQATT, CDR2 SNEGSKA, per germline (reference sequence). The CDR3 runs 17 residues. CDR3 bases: TGCAGTGCTAGCGGTCCCCAAGCGGGAGTCGATACAGATACGCAGTATTTT. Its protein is CSASGPQAGVDTDTQYF.

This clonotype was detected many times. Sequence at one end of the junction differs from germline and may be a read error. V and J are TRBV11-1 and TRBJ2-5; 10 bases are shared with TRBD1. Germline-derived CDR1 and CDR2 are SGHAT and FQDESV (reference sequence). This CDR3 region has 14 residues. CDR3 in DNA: TGTGCCAACAGCTTAGGGACAGGGGAAGAGACCCAGTACTTC. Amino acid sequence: CANSLGTGEETQYF.